These 24 T cell receptor beta chains were all obtained from the same sample, sequenced in a study of cytomegalovirus exposure and HLA in healthy donors. With 60 Vbeta and 13 Jbeta primers, the PCR was carried out. The table came from immunoSEQ multiplex PCR; TCRdb's copy has only in-frame clones and leaves some out. This sample carries around 74,000 clones, 65% to 80% of them seen once, and the ten largest clones take about 2.3%. Sequencing input: PBMCs. Source of these receptors: a man younger than 40 in good health and CMV-seronegative.

This clone occurred once. The chain links TRBV5-4 to TRBJ1-2; TRBD1 is a possible D gene (6 bases). Germline CDR1 and CDR2: SGHNT and YYREEE (reference sequence). This CDR3 region has 14 residues. With 4 bases removed from V and 4 bases from J, the gap between germline ends came to 14 bases. This CDR3 reads CASSPRDTSYGYTF. In DNA, the CDR3 is TGTGCCAGCAGCCCCCGGGACACCAGCTATGGCTACACCTTC.

This clone came up once. The chain employs TRBV27 and TRBJ1-5; D is uncertain. Trimming stripped 5 bases from V and 1 base from J, with 21 bases between. The CDR3 is 18 amino acids. Germline V gene lookup returns CDR1 MNHEY and CDR2 SMNVEV (reference sequence). The CDR3 is CASSRRSPETRSNQPQHF. The CDR3 DNA reads TGTGCCAGCAGTCGGCGGTCCCCCGAGACGAGGAGCAATCAGCCCCAGCATTTT.

V and J are TRBV10-2 and TRBJ1-5; 8 bases fit TRBD1. V lost 10 bases, J lost 6 bases, and 5 bases stayed unmatched. The CDR3 consists of 12 residues. CDR1 and CDR2 from the germline V gene are WSHSY and SAAADI. DNA for the CDR3: TGCGCCATCTCAACAGGGGGTCAGCCCCAGCATTTT. It specifies CAISTGGQPQHF.

The chain is built from TRBV7-9 and TRBJ1-4; 8 bases are a match to TRBD1. The CDR3 sequence is 15 residues long. The germline V gene has CDR1 SEHNR and CDR2 FQNEAQ (reference sequence). V trimming: 5 bases; J trimming: 6 bases; junction bases outside the gene matches: 8. This chain's CDR3 is CASSGGQANYEKLFF. The DNA of the CDR3 is TGTGCCAGCAGCGGGGGACAGGCCAATTATGAAAAACTGTTTTTT.

The rearrangement uses TRBV5-6 and TRBJ2-7, with D maybe TRBD2 (7 bases). The CDR3 is made up of 14 amino acids. Germline V gene lookup returns CDR1 SGHDT and CDR2 YYEEEE. Trimming cost V 3 bases and J 4 bases, with 14 bases left between them. CDR3 loop: CASSSKGGGYEQYF. In DNA form, the CDR3 reads TGTGCCAGCAGCTCCAAAGGGGGAGGGTACGAGCAGTACTTC.

This rearrangement joins TRBV5-6 to TRBJ2-7, with 7 bases that match TRBD1. This CDR3 comprises 16 residues. The V gene end was trimmed by 2 bases and the J gene end by 7 bases; junction bases not matched to a gene: 15. CDR1 is SGHDT, CDR2 YYEEEE, per germline. CDR3 protein: CASSFGQERLWFEQYF. The CDR3 nucleotides are TGTGCCAGCAGCTTCGGACAGGAACGATTATGGTTTGAGCAGTACTTC.

The chain couples TRBV7-2 to TRBJ2-5; D might be TRBD1 (6 bases). Germline-derived CDR1 and CDR2 are SGHTA and FQGNSA. This CDR3 comprises 13 residues. V was trimmed by 5 bases and J by 4 bases, leaving 11 bases between them. CDR3 in DNA: TGTGCCAGCAGCCCAGGACAGAGAGAGACCCAGTACTTC. This encodes CASSPGQRETQYF.

The gene calls are TRBV10-3 and TRBJ2-5; possible D gene TRBD1, 5 bases. The end of the DNA is better explained by TRBJ2-7, so the J call may be wrong. The CDR3 sequence is 13 residues long. Per the germline V gene, CDR1 is ENHRY and CDR2 is SYGVKD. The DNA for the CDR3 is TGTGCCACCAAACAGGAAAATATCTACGAGCAGTACTTC. This sequence encodes CATKQENIYEQYF.

This chain uses TRBV5-1 with TRBJ2-3; D not certain. Looked up from germline, CDR1 is SGHRS and CDR2 is YFSETQ. This CDR3 has 15 residues. Trimming shortened V by 4 bases and J by 1 base, and 13 bases separated the two germline ends. CDR3 nucleotides: TGCGCCAGCAGCAGCCAACAGAGTCGCACAGATACGCAGTATTTT. This encodes CASSSQQSRTDTQYF. The variable domain in full, with the rest retrieved from reference TRBV5-1 and TRBJ2-3, is KAGVTQTPRYLIKTRGQQVTLSCSPISGHRSVSWYQQTPGQGLQFLFEYFSETQRNKGNFPGRFSGRQFSNSRSEMNVSTLELGDSALYLCASSSQQSRTDTQYFGPGTRLTVL.

In nucleotides, the CDR3 is TGTGCCAGCAGCACCGGGACAGGGATGTATTCACCCCTCCACTTT. Translated, it gives CASSTGTGMYSPLHF. The rearrangement uses TRBV21-1 and TRBJ1-6; the D call TRBD1 from the table was never checked on the DNA. TRBV21-1 is a documented pseudogene. This CDR3 is built from 15 residues.

V and J are TRBV7-6 and TRBJ1-2; TRBD1 matches at 7 bases. V dropped 1 base and J dropped 8; count of bases not matched to a gene: 7. In germline, CDR1 is SGHVS, CDR2 FNYEAQ. This CDR3 region has 14 residues. This chain's CDR3 is CASSLGGGSGGYTF. CDR3 DNA sequence: TGTGCCAGCAGCTTAGGAGGGGGCTCCGGAGGCTACACCTTC.

The V and J genes are TRBV4-1 and TRBJ2-2; possible D gene TRBD1, 5 bases. Germline V CDR1 and CDR2: MGHRA, YSYEKL. This CDR3 comprises 12 residues. V was cut by 1 base and J by 13 bases, with 10 bases left in between. This CDR3 reads CASSQGRAGLFF. DNA of the CDR3: TGCGCCAGCAGCCAAGGCAGGGCCGGGCTGTTTTTT.

This clone has just a few counts. V is TRBV7-2 and J is TRBJ2-1; TRBD2 matches 8 bases. Germline V gene lookup returns CDR1 SGHTA and CDR2 FQGNSA. With 6 bases clipped from V and 8 bases from J, the junction kept 9 bases outside the gene matches. There are 14 residues in the CDR3. The chain's CDR3 is CASRVGTRVDEQFF. In DNA form, the CDR3 reads TGTGCCAGCAGGGTGGGGACTAGGGTCGATGAGCAGTTCTTC.

The J gene is TRBJ1-1, the V gene TRBV27; 10 bases map to TRBD1. The CDR3 spans 15 residues. The junction had 9 bases not matched to a gene; V was cut back by 6 bases and J by 5 bases. The germline V gene encodes CDR1 MNHEY and CDR2 SMNVEV (reference sequence). This chain's CDR3 is CASRNLRTGGTEAFF. The CDR3 coding sequence is TGTGCCAGCAGAAACCTCAGGACAGGGGGGACTGAAGCTTTCTTT.

The chain couples TRBV18 to TRBJ2-2; 7 positions match TRBD1. Germline values: CDR1 KGHSH, CDR2 LQKENI. The V and J ends lost 4 bases and 6 bases, in that order; junction bases with no gene match: 2. The CDR3 has 13 amino acids. DNA for the CDR3: TGTGCCAGCTCACGGACAGGTTCCGGGGAGCTGTTTTTT. As protein: CASSRTGSGELFF.

This clone was counted between two and nine times. CDR3 coding DNA: TGTGCCAGCCCAAGCTCTTACGAGCAGTACTTC. Its protein is CASPSSYEQYF. The J gene is TRBJ2-7, the V gene TRBV6-1; D uncertain. V lost 8 bases to trimming and J lost 4 bases, with 9 bases between them. Germline CDR1 reads MNHNS; CDR2 reads SASEGT. This CDR3 contains 11 residues.

This clone appeared once. In DNA form, the CDR3 reads TGTGCCTGGAGCCGTCCGGGACAGTCAGAAGCTTTCTTT. This gives the protein CAWSRPGQSEAFF. This sequence joins TRBV30 and TRBJ1-1; TRBD1 agrees at 7 bases. The CDR3 extends over 13 amino acids. The V gene end was trimmed by 3 bases and the J gene end by 8 bases; junction bases not matched to a gene: 9. Looked up from germline, CDR1 is GTSNPN and CDR2 is SVGIG (reference sequence).

V and J are TRBV4-1 and TRBJ2-7, with TRBD1 identical over 9 bases. This CDR3 has 16 amino acids. The ends lost 0 bases at V and 2 bases at J; junction bases unmatched: 5. CDR1 is MGHRA and CDR2 is YSYEKL in the germline V gene. The CDR3 DNA reads TGCGCCAGCAGCCAAGATCCGGGACAGGGACCCTACGAGCAGTACTTC. Residues: CASSQDPGQGPYEQYF.

The chain couples TRBV27 to TRBJ1-4; 7 nucleotides line up with TRBD1. CDR3 length: 14 amino acids. The junction had 5 bases not matched to a gene; V was cut back by 5 bases and J by 5 bases. CDR1 is MNHEY and CDR2 is SMNVEV in the germline V gene (reference sequence). The CDR3: CASSLTGRNEKLFF. CDR3 nucleotides: TGTGCCAGCAGTCTGACAGGGCGGAATGAAAAACTGTTTTTT.

The chain recombines TRBV7-9 with TRBJ1-1; no definite D call. Germline V gene data show CDR1 as SEHNR and CDR2 as FQNEAQ (reference sequence). V gave up 1 base and J gave up 11 bases, with 14 bases separating them. CDR3 length equals 13 residues. In DNA form, the CDR3 reads TGTGCCAGCAGCTTAGGAGCGGTAGGAATGGCTTTCTTT. It yields the protein CASSLGAVGMAFF.

The gene calls are TRBV11-3 and TRBJ1-2; no clear D gene. Germline-derived CDR1 and CDR2 are SGHNT and YENEEA. Trimming left V 5 bases short and J 4 bases short, with 14 bases between. The CDR3 runs 14 residues. CDR3 in DNA: TGTGCCAGCAGCCCAGTCCTCGCCCCCTATGGCTACACCTTC. Protein: CASSPVLAPYGYTF.

The V call is TRBV28, the J call TRBJ2-7; 11 bases are shared with TRBD2. The CDR3 runs 16 residues. Germline V lookup: CDR1 MDHEN, CDR2 SYDVKM. Unmatched junction bases numbered 7, after V lost 1 base and J lost 5 bases. CDR3: CASSLFASGRKDEQYF. DNA of the CDR3: TGTGCCAGCAGTTTATTCGCTAGCGGGAGGAAAGACGAGCAGTACTTC.

The J gene is TRBJ1-2, the V gene TRBV11-2, with D possibly being TRBD1 (6 bases). V lost 5 bases and J lost 8, with 15 bases in between. Looked up from germline, CDR1 is SGHAT and CDR2 is FQNNGV. The CDR3 is 13 residues long. The CDR3 DNA reads TGTGCCAGCAGCCGAACAGGGCCTAGGGGCTACACCTTC. Protein product: CASSRTGPRGYTF.

J is TRBJ2-1 and V is TRBV30, with 8 bases fitting TRBD2. The ends lost 2 bases at V and 3 bases at J; junction bases unmatched: 15. CDR1 GTSNPN and CDR2 SVGIG come from the germline V gene (reference sequence). The CDR3 has 18 residues. CDR3 in amino acids: CAWSSTTRTSKHYNEQFF. In nucleotides, the CDR3 is TGTGCCTGGAGTTCGACCACCCGGACTAGCAAACACTACAATGAGCAGTTCTTC.